Presented here are 18 T cell receptor beta chains from one specimen sequenced in a study of T cell changes during pregnancy in multiple sclerosis. Profiled with immunoSEQ multiplex PCR; TCRdb holds only in-frame clones, not every one. The profile shows some 110,000 clones, about 90% of them singletons. The source material was peripheral blood, sampled before pregnancy. Receptors were obtained from a female donor with multiple sclerosis, enrolled in a pregnancy study.

The chain links TRBV7-9 to TRBJ2-3; tentatively, D is TRBD2 (7 bases). The germline V gene has CDR1 SEHNR and CDR2 FQNEAQ (reference sequence). V was trimmed by 5 bases and J by 1 base, leaving 22 bases between them. The CDR3 consists of 18 residues. Here the CDR3 reads CASSGGGTGGQRTDTQYF. CDR3 in DNA: TGTGCCAGCAGCGGAGGTGGGACGGGGGGACAACGCACAGATACGCAGTATTTT.

The table lists this clone with a count of one. The J gene is TRBJ2-1, the V gene TRBV7-2; TRBD2 aligns across 13 bases. The germline V gene encodes CDR1 SGHTA and CDR2 FQGNSA. J was trimmed by 8 bases and V by 1 base; bases with no gene match: 5. This CDR3 comprises 16 residues. This chain's CDR3 is CASSLGTSGGSHEQFF. The CDR3, as DNA: TGTGCCAGCAGCTTAGGGACTAGCGGGGGATCCCATGAGCAGTTCTTC. The complete variable domain, with remaining parts taken from reference TRBV7-2 and TRBJ2-1, reads GAGVSQSPSNKVTEKGKDVELRCDPISGHTALYWYRQSLGQGLEFLIYFQGNSAPDKSGLPSDRFSAERTGGSVSTLTIQRTQQEDSAVYLCASSLGTSGGSHEQFFGPGTRLTVL.

The V call is TRBV2, the J call TRBJ1-1; D uncertain. Trimming shortened V by 0 bases and J by 1 base, and 21 bases separated the two germline ends. Germline CDR1 and CDR2: SNHLY and FYNNEI. The CDR3 extends over 19 amino acids. CDR3 region: CASSEASTLGVPSNTEAFF. The CDR3 nucleotides read TGTGCCAGCAGTGAAGCTAGTACCTTAGGAGTTCCATCGAACACTGAAGCTTTCTTT.

The CDR3 sequence is CASRDFGGTQYF. The CDR3 DNA sequence: TGTGCCAGTCGAGATTTCGGGGGGACCCAGTACTTC. The chain carries TRBV19 and TRBJ2-5, with a possible D match to TRBD2 (6 bases). The CDR3 is 12 amino acids. V was shortened by 8 bases and J by 7 bases, with 14 bases between the two germline ends. CDR1 and CDR2 (germline): LNHDA, SQIVND (reference sequence).

This chain links TRBV19 with TRBJ2-1; 10 nucleotides agree with TRBD2. This CDR3 contains 20 residues. The V segment lost 3 bases and the J segment 1 base; nucleotides outside the gene matches: 15. Germline CDR1 reads LNHDA; CDR2 reads SQIVND (reference sequence). As DNA, the CDR3 is TGTGCCAGTAGTATTAACTTCCCGCTAGCGGGAGCGTTATCCTACAATGAGCAGTTCTTC. Encoded protein: CASSINFPLAGALSYNEQFF.

This clone has just one count. The V call is TRBV27, the J call TRBJ1-2; D not resolved. The length of the CDR3 is 14 residues. In germline, CDR1 is MNHEY, CDR2 SMNVEV (reference sequence). V was trimmed by 7 bases and J by 4 bases, leaving 16 bases between them. The CDR3 loop reads CASTTVGGSYGYTF. The CDR3, as DNA: TGTGCCAGCACTACTGTCGGCGGGAGCTATGGCTACACCTTC.

For the CDR3, the DNA is TGTGCCAGCAGTGAAACCTGGAGTGAGGGACAGGGGGCGAGGAATTCACCCCTCCACTTT. It yields the protein CASSETWSEGQGARNSPLHF. V and J are TRBV6-1 and TRBJ1-6; 12 nucleotides agree with TRBD1. The CDR3 spans 20 residues. V lost 2 bases, J lost 7 bases, and 15 bases stayed unmatched. Germline-derived CDR1 and CDR2 are MNHNS and SASEGT.

This clone is a singleton in its sample. This chain joins TRBV5-6 and TRBJ1-1; D is perhaps TRBD1 (5 bases). This CDR3 has 13 residues. CDR1 is SGHDT and CDR2 is YYEEEE in the germline V gene. The ends were cut back, 2 bases at V and 6 bases at J, with 11 bases in the middle. The CDR3 here is CASSFPGVAEAFF. The CDR3 DNA is TGTGCCAGCAGCTTCCCGGGGGTCGCTGAAGCTTTCTTT.

The V gene is TRBV6-6, the J gene TRBJ1-2; D gene ambiguous. CDR3 length: 13 amino acids. V lost 6 bases, J lost 4 bases, and 12 bases lay in between. Germline V lookup: CDR1 MNHNY, CDR2 SVGAGI (reference sequence). CDR3 sequence: CASRVSNSYGYTF. CDR3 sequence (DNA): TGTGCCAGCAGGGTTAGCAATAGCTATGGCTACACCTTC.

The J gene is TRBJ1-6, the V gene TRBV7-8, with 11 bases aligning to TRBD1. The germline V gene has CDR1 SGHVS and CDR2 FQNEAQ. The ends lost 5 bases at V and 6 bases at J; junction bases unmatched: 3. This CDR3 is built from 15 residues. CDR3 in amino acids: CASSLGQGANSPLHF. The CDR3 bases are TGTGCCAGCAGCCTTGGACAGGGGGCTAATTCACCCCTCCACTTT.

The chain links TRBV7-3 to TRBJ1-3; D possibly corresponds to TRBD1 (5 bases). CDR1 and CDR2 (germline): SGHTA, FQGTGA. The V end lost 5 bases, the J end lost 0 bases, and 11 bases lay between the germline ends. This CDR3 contains 15 residues. CDR3 loop: CASSPQGNSGNTIYF. The DNA for the CDR3 is TGTGCCAGCAGCCCTCAGGGCAACTCTGGAAACACCATATATTTT.

This clone showed up just once. CDR3 sequence reads: CASSQDILWRGPGELFF. The CDR3 DNA follows: TGCGCCAGCAGCCAAGATATTCTGTGGAGGGGGCCCGGGGAGCTGTTTTTT. This chain connects TRBV4-3 to TRBJ2-2, with TRBD1 as a possible D gene (7 bases). There are 17 residues in the CDR3. Deletions cut 0 bases from V and 6 bases from J, with 17 bases between. The V gene's germline CDR1 is LGHNA and CDR2 YSLEER.

Remarks on this clone: Distinct nucleotide sequences in the sample also encode this CDR3. The genes are TRBV7-9 and TRBJ2-5; maybe TRBD2 (6 bases). The V and J ends lost 0 bases and 5 bases respectively, with 7 bases between them. Per the germline V gene, CDR1 is SEHNR and CDR2 is FQNEAQ (reference sequence). CDR3 length: 13 amino acids. CDR3 sequence reads: CASSLARGETQYF. The CDR3 DNA reads TGTGCCAGCAGCTTAGCTCGGGGGGAGACCCAGTACTTC.

The CDR3 protein is CASNRDRDTNYGGYTF. Here the CDR3 DNA reads TGTGCCTCAAACCGGGACAGGGACACCAACTATGGTGGCTACACCTTC. V and J are TRBV30 and TRBJ1-2; 9 nucleotides align to TRBD1. The CDR3 totals 16 residues. Losses at the gene ends were 7 bases for V and 7 bases for J; bases not matched to a gene: 19. Germline-derived CDR1 and CDR2 are GTSNPN and SVGIG (reference sequence).

The chain combines TRBV5-1 with TRBJ2-3; the match to TRBD1 covers 8 bases. This CDR3 is 17 amino acids long. J lost 0 bases, V lost 0 bases, and 6 bases had no gene match. The germline CDR1 and CDR2 sequences are SGHRS and YFSETQ. CDR3 in DNA: TGCGCCAGCAGCTTGGATGCAGGGGGCATTAGCACAGATACGCAGTATTTT. Its translation is CASSLDAGGISTDTQYF.

This clone appeared once. This sample also contains other DNA sequences that code for the same CDR3. The chain carries TRBV7-3 and TRBJ1-1; tentatively, D is TRBD1 (5 bases). The CDR3 is 13 residues long. V was cut by 4 bases and J by 1 base, with 7 bases left in between. Per germline, CDR1 SGHTA and CDR2 FQGTGA. CDR3 nucleotide sequence: TGTGCCAGCAGCTCCGACAGGAACACTGAAGCTTTCTTT. Encoded protein: CASSSDRNTEAFF.

The chain employs TRBV30 and TRBJ1-4; D is perhaps TRBD1 (6 bases). The germline gives CDR1 GTSNPN, CDR2 SVGIG (reference sequence). The CDR3 totals 13 residues. Trimming removed 8 bases at V and 3 bases at J, with 13 bases between. The CDR3 DNA reads TGTGCCACATCGGGGGGGCCTAATGAAAAACTGTTTTTT. Translating it yields CATSGGPNEKLFF.

A word on this clone: The CDR3 does not close with the conserved phenylalanine or tryptophan, likely indicating a read error. The chain is built from TRBV5-4 and TRBJ1-2, with 10 bases that match TRBD1. In germline, CDR1 is SGHNT, CDR2 YYREEE (reference sequence). The CDR3 consists of 16 residues. Trimming took 5 bases from V and 1 from J; bases not matched to a gene: 8. CDR3 in DNA: TGTGCCAGCAGGTCGGGGACAGGGGCCCATAACTATGGCTACACCCTC. Its translation: CASRSGTGAHNYGYTL.